The entry that follows covers one T cell receptor beta chain sequence. Germline V lookup: CDR1 MNHEY, CDR2 SVGAGI. CDR3 length: 13 residues. The ends were cut back, 2 bases at V and 4 bases at J, with 9 bases in the middle. This entry belongs to a study of blood T cell repertoires in COVID-19. Study at large: From the United States, Italy and Spain came samples of acute and convalescent COVID-19. Sample material is recorded as cDNA or gDNA derived from T cells, B-cell-depleted T cells, or PBMCs.

As processed by the authors: The assay estimated nucleated cells by amplifying reference gene primers. The table came from immunoSEQ multiplex PCR; TCRdb's copy has only in-frame clones and leaves some out. D and trimming were read from the DNA, whereas the V and J calls and clone size are those reported in that table. The repertoire includes about 150,000 clones, 80% to 90% of them detected once, and roughly 4.1% sits in the top ten. The sequenced sample was peripheral blood. The receptor's source is a woman between 65 and 79 years old with acute or convalescent COVID-19. V usage is TRBV6-5 and J usage is TRBJ2-7, with D possibly matching TRBD1 (5 bases). Written as DNA, the CDR3 is TGTGCCAGCAGTTACCGCCAGGGTTACGAGCAGTACTTC. Its protein is CASSYRQGYEQYF.